Listed here are 32 T cell receptor beta chains from one sample, sequenced in a study of blood T cell repertoires in COVID-19. TCRdb's copy holds only in-frame clones and misses some; the assay was immunoSEQ multiplex PCR. This sample yields roughly 290,000 clones, of which 70% to 90% are seen a single time; 2% to 2.5% belongs to the top ten. The specimen sequenced was peripheral blood. These TCRs come from a woman in her 30s who had recovered from COVID-19.

The J gene is TRBJ2-2, the V gene TRBV10-3; maybe TRBD2 (6 bases). Germline V gives CDR1 ENHRY, CDR2 SYGVKD. The CDR3 sequence is 14 residues long. The chain's CDR3 is CAIGTPDVTGELFF. In DNA form, the CDR3 reads TGTGCAATCGGGACTCCGGACGTGACCGGGGAGCTGTTTTTT.

This clone came up once. This chain joins TRBV6-4 and TRBJ2-2; possibly TRBD2 for D (5 bases). V lost 4 bases to trimming and J lost 4 bases, with 13 bases between them. CDR1 and CDR2 from the germline V gene are MRHNA and SNTAGT. This CDR3 has 15 amino acids. The chain's CDR3 is CASSAALGGTGELFF. CDR3 nucleotide sequence: TGTGCCAGCAGTGCCGCATTAGGAGGCACCGGGGAGCTGTTTTTT.

The rearrangement joins TRBV2 to TRBJ2-5; 9 nucleotides agree with TRBD2. Unmatched junction bases numbered 9, after V lost 8 bases and J lost 2 bases. Germline V gives CDR1 SNHLY, CDR2 FYNNEI. This CDR3 contains 15 residues. CDR3: CASAPGLARQETQYF. Here the CDR3 DNA reads TGTGCCAGCGCTCCAGGACTAGCGCGACAAGAGACCCAGTACTTC.

The V call is TRBV15, the J call TRBJ1-2; 7 bases fit TRBD1. The germline gives CDR1 LNHNV, CDR2 YYDKDF (reference sequence). V was clipped by 8 bases and J by 5 bases; unmatched bases: 5. CDR3 length: 12 amino acids. The CDR3, as DNA: TGTGCCACCTCCGGGACAGAATATGGCTACACCTTC. As protein: CATSGTEYGYTF.

The chain links TRBV10-3 to TRBJ2-1, with a weak D call TRBD2 (6 bases). Germline CDR1 ENHRY, CDR2 SYGVKD. CDR3 length: 15 residues. V shed 3 bases and J shed 2 bases, with 11 bases lying between them. The CDR3 sequence is CAISESGSTYNEQFF. The CDR3 DNA reads TGTGCCATCAGTGAATCCGGGAGCACCTACAATGAGCAGTTCTTC.

The chain couples TRBV27 to TRBJ2-7; weak D call: TRBD1 (5 bases). Germline V gene sequence: CDR1 MNHEY, CDR2 SMNVEV (reference sequence). The length of the CDR3 is 13 residues. V lost 5 bases to trimming and J lost 2 bases, with 10 bases between them. CDR3 bases: TGTGCCAGCAGTCCAGGACAAGCCTACGAGCAGTACTTC. Translation gives CASSPGQAYEQYF.

In its sample, this clone was seen once. This chain links TRBV5-1 with TRBJ2-2; D possibly corresponds to TRBD1 (5 bases). The CDR3 extends over 15 amino acids. The germline gives CDR1 SGHRS, CDR2 YFSETQ. The V end lost 4 bases, the J end lost 4 bases, and 14 bases lay between the germline ends. Written as DNA, the CDR3 is TGCGCCAGCAGCGGAATGACAGCTACCACCGGGGAGCTGTTTTTT. Amino acid sequence: CASSGMTATTGELFF.

V gene TRBV28 combines with J gene TRBJ2-7; 7 bases agree with TRBD2. The CDR3 is made up of 17 amino acids. V trimming: 5 bases; J trimming: 0 bases; junction bases outside the gene matches: 13. Germline values: CDR1 MDHEN, CDR2 SYDVKM. The CDR3 nucleotides read TGTGCCAGCAGTCCTGGACTAGTTGGCAGGAGCTCCTACGAGCAGTACTTC. This translates into CASSPGLVGRSSYEQYF.

This chain uses TRBV6-5 with TRBJ1-1, with TRBD1 matching over 7 bases. Germline CDR1 reads MNHEY; CDR2 reads SVGAGI. The CDR3 consists of 16 residues. The trim removed 2 bases at V and 0 bases at J, leaving 6 bases unmatched. CDR3 amino acids: CASSYEGQPMNTEAFF. CDR3 coding DNA: TGTGCCAGCAGTTACGAGGGACAGCCCATGAACACTGAAGCTTTCTTT.

The V gene is TRBV19, the J gene TRBJ2-2; the match to TRBD1 covers 7 bases. V dropped 9 bases and J dropped 3; count of bases not matched to a gene: 4. This CDR3 has 13 residues. The germline V gene encodes CDR1 LNHDA and CDR2 SQIVND (reference sequence). This CDR3 is CASEGAYTGELFF. In nucleotides, the CDR3 is TGTGCCAGCGAGGGGGCGTACACCGGGGAGCTGTTTTTT.

The chain has TRBV6-1 and TRBJ2-2; no clear D gene. Trimming cost V 2 bases and J 2 bases, with 9 bases left between them. This CDR3 contains 15 residues. Germline V lookup: CDR1 MNHNS, CDR2 SASEGT. CDR3 in amino acids: CASSEFQFNTGELFF. DNA of the CDR3: TGTGCCAGCAGTGAATTTCAGTTCAACACCGGGGAGCTGTTTTTT.

This clone was recorded only once. The chain joins TRBV7-2 to TRBJ2-1; 9 bases are shared with TRBD2. V shed 5 bases, J shed 6 bases, and the junction held 5 bases outside the gene matches. Germline V gene data show CDR1 as SGHTA and CDR2 as FQGNSA. The CDR3 is 14 residues long. The CDR3 sequence: CASSPTSGPNEQFF. CDR3 DNA: TGTGCCAGCAGCCCAACTAGCGGGCCCAATGAGCAGTTCTTC.

The CDR3 DNA is TGTGCCAGCAGCTTTTACAGGGGATGGGGCAATCAGCCCCAGCATTTT. Translating gives CASSFYRGWGNQPQHF. V usage is TRBV5-8 and J usage is TRBJ1-5, with TRBD1 identical over 7 bases. Trimming took 2 bases from V and 2 from J; bases not matched to a gene: 7. The germline CDR1 and CDR2 sequences are SGHTS and YDEGEE. The CDR3 runs to 16 residues. Using reference TRBV5-8 and TRBJ1-5 for the parts outside the CDR3, the full variable domain is EAGVTQSPTHLIKTRGQQATLRCSPISGHTSVYWYQQALGLGLQFLLWYDEGEERNRGNFPPRFSGRQFPNYSSELNVNALELEDSALYLCASSFYRGWGNQPQHFGDGTRLSIL.

Here the CDR3 reads CASSLSLLNTEAFF. CDR3 nucleotides: TGCGCCAGCAGCTTGTCTCTATTGAACACTGAAGCTTTCTTT. The V call is TRBV5-1, the J call TRBJ1-1, with D hard to call. CDR1 SGHRS and CDR2 YFSETQ come from the germline V gene. CDR3 size: 14 residues. V was clipped by 1 base and J by 0 bases, with 7 bases between them. Looking up the rest from reference TRBV5-1 and TRBJ1-1 gives the full variable domain: KAGVTQTPRYLIKTRGQQVTLSCSPISGHRSVSWYQQTPGQGLQFLFEYFSETQRNKGNFPGRFSGRQFSNSRSEMNVSTLELGDSALYLCASSLSLLNTEAFFGQGTRLTVV.

The count of this clone is one. This chain uses TRBV18 with TRBJ2-3; D might be TRBD1 (6 bases). Trimming took off 2 bases at V and 3 bases at J, with 9 bases between the two ends. This CDR3 is 14 amino acids long. In germline, CDR1 is KGHSH, CDR2 LQKENI. The CDR3 region has the DNA TGTGCCAGCTCACCAGGGACAATGACAGATACGCAGTATTTT. Protein: CASSPGTMTDTQYF.

The chain links TRBV5-5 to TRBJ1-5; tentatively, D is TRBD1 (6 bases). Germline CDR1 is SGHKS and CDR2 is YYEKEE (reference sequence). The CDR3 covers 15 residues. V was clipped by 1 base and J by 6 bases, with 14 bases between them. The CDR3 DNA reads as TGTGCCAGCAGCTTGACAACCGGGACAACTCAGCCCCAGCATTTT. Its translation: CASSLTTGTTQPQHF. The full variable domain, in which reference TRBV5-5 and TRBJ1-5 provide the parts outside the CDR3, is DAGVTQSPTHLIKTRGQQVTLRCSPISGHKSVSWYQQVLGQGPQFIFQYYEKEERGRGNFPDRFSARQFPNYSSELNVNALLLGDSALYLCASSLTTGTTQPQHFGDGTRLSIL.

The V gene is TRBV7-2, the J gene TRBJ2-1; possible D gene TRBD2, 5 bases. The germline V gene encodes CDR1 SGHTA and CDR2 FQGNSA. The CDR3 is 14 residues long. V was shortened by 1 base and J by 4 bases, with 8 bases between the two germline ends. The CDR3 region has the DNA TGTGCCAGCAGCTTAGAATCGGGGTACAATGAGCAGTTCTTC. It translates to CASSLESGYNEQFF.

V and J are TRBV13 and TRBJ2-3; 8 bases fit TRBD1. The junction had 6 bases not matched to a gene; V was cut back by 5 bases and J by 5 bases. There are 14 residues in the CDR3. Germline V gene sequence: CDR1 PRHDT, CDR2 FYEKMQ (reference sequence). CDR3 coding DNA: TGTGCCAGCAGCCGACAGGGGCGGGAAGATACGCAGTATTTT. This codes for CASSRQGREDTQYF. The variable domain in full, with the rest retrieved from reference TRBV13 and TRBJ2-3, is AAGVIQSPRHLIKEKRETATLKCYPIPRHDTVYWYQQGPGQDPQFLISFYEKMQSDKGSIPDRFSAQQFSDYHSELNMSSLELGDSALYFCASSRQGREDTQYFGPGTRLTVL.

The V gene is TRBV5-6, the J gene TRBJ2-3; 7 bases agree with TRBD1. J lost 5 bases, V lost 3 bases, and 15 bases had no gene match. CDR3 length: 17 residues. CDR1 is SGHDT, CDR2 YYEEEE, per germline. The CDR3 bases are TGTGCCAGCAGCTCCAGAGCACAGGGGCGCTGGGGAGATACGCAGTATTTT. Its translation: CASSSRAQGRWGDTQYF.

V and J are TRBV24-1 and TRBJ1-1, with TRBD1 identical over 8 bases. The germline CDR1 and CDR2 sequences are KGHDR and SFDVKD. Losses at the gene ends were 4 bases for V and 8 bases for J; bases not matched to a gene: 11. This CDR3 is built from 15 residues. This chain's CDR3 is CATSESTGTGAEAFF. The CDR3 DNA sequence: TGTGCCACCAGTGAATCGACCGGGACAGGAGCCGAAGCTTTCTTT.

The chain joins TRBV6-5 to TRBJ1-6; D is unclear. The CDR3 is made up of 15 amino acids. Germline loops: CDR1 MNHEY, CDR2 SVGAGI. Between the trimmed V and J ends, which lost 0 bases and 6 bases, there was a span of 9 bases. CDR3 DNA sequence: TGTGCCAGCAGTTACTCGCCGCAGATTAATTCACCCCTCCACTTT. Protein: CASSYSPQINSPLHF.

This chain connects TRBV3-1 (or the pseudogene TRBV3-2) to TRBJ2-1; 9 nucleotides align to TRBD1. Trimming took 3 bases from V and 8 from J; bases not matched to a gene: 11. The CDR3 is 16 residues long. The V gene's germline CDR1 is LGHDT and CDR2 YNNKEL (reference sequence). CDR3 nucleotide sequence: TGTGCCAGCAGCCATCTCGTGGGACAGGGTACTCATGAGCAGTTCTTC. Protein: CASSHLVGQGTHEQFF.

The J gene is TRBJ2-2, the V gene TRBV13, with D tentatively TRBD1 (6 bases). Trimming shortened V by 3 bases and J by 1 base, and 12 bases separated the two germline ends. CDR1 and CDR2 from the germline V gene are PRHDT and FYEKMQ (reference sequence). The CDR3 is made up of 16 amino acids. The CDR3 DNA reads TGTGCCAGCAGCTTTCCCGAGGGGGAGAACACCGGGGAGCTGTTTTTT. This gives the protein CASSFPEGENTGELFF. Filled out from reference TRBV13 and TRBJ2-2, the complete variable domain reads AAGVIQSPRHLIKEKRETATLKCYPIPRHDTVYWYQQGPGQDPQFLISFYEKMQSDKGSIPDRFSAQQFSDYHSELNMSSLELGDSALYFCASSFPEGENTGELFFGEGSRLTVL.

The chain recombines TRBV29-1 with TRBJ2-7; no clear D. This CDR3 is 14 amino acids long. Trimming pared 1 base from V and 0 bases from J, leaving 10 bases between. CDR1 SQVTM and CDR2 ANQGSEA come from the germline V gene. The DNA for the CDR3 is TGCAGCGTTGAAGGGGCTGGTGCCTCCTACGAGCAGTACTTC. Protein sequence: CSVEGAGASYEQYF.

The V gene is TRBV24-1, the J gene TRBJ2-1; 9 bases align to TRBD2. V lost 5 bases to trimming and J lost 7 bases; unmatched junction nucleotides: 11. Germline V gene lookup returns CDR1 KGHDR and CDR2 SFDVKD. The CDR3 sequence is 16 residues long. The DNA for the CDR3 is TGTGCCACCAGTGCCACGGGACTAGCCCCCCAGAATGAGCAGTTCTTC. The encoded protein is CATSATGLAPQNEQFF.

In DNA form, the CDR3 reads TGTGCCCGAGTTCGGTCCGGGACAATTAACACTGAAGCTTTCTTT. Translated, it gives CARVRSGTINTEAFF. This chain links TRBV21-1 with TRBJ1-1; the table's TRBD1 call for D was not verified on the DNA. TRBV21-1 is a pseudogene segment. CDR3 length: 15 amino acids.

CDR3 nucleotides: TGCAGCGTTGACCGATCTAGCGGGAGGTTAAGCGAGCAGTTCTTC. Its translation is CSVDRSSGRLSEQFF. The chain couples TRBV29-1 to TRBJ2-1, with TRBD2 matching over 11 bases. Trimming at V came to 3 bases and at J to 10 bases, leaving 11 bases not matched to a gene. The CDR3 sequence is 15 residues long. Germline values: CDR1 SQVTM, CDR2 ANQGSEA.

The chain combines TRBV30 with TRBJ2-1; D remains unclear. The CDR3 is 14 residues long. Trimming removed 4 bases at V and 0 bases at J, with 10 bases between. The germline V gene encodes CDR1 GTSNPN and CDR2 SVGIG (reference sequence). Written as DNA, the CDR3 is TGTGCCTGGAATGGCGGAAGCTCCTACAATGAGCAGTTCTTC. Its translation is CAWNGGSSYNEQFF.

V is TRBV18 and J is TRBJ2-7; D might be TRBD1 (6 bases). The CDR3 is 17 amino acids. Per germline, CDR1 KGHSH and CDR2 LQKENI. V was clipped by 5 bases and J by 2 bases, with 22 bases between them. The CDR3 sequence: CASSASFPGQVTYEQYF. In DNA, the CDR3 is TGTGCCAGCTCAGCATCGTTCCCGGGACAAGTAACCTACGAGCAGTACTTC.

The chain links TRBV19 to TRBJ2-4; 8 bases agree with TRBD2. V was pared by 0 bases and J by 5 bases, with 15 bases of the junction left unmatched. Germline-derived CDR1 and CDR2 are LNHDA and SQIVND (reference sequence). The CDR3 extends over 19 amino acids. The CDR3 DNA reads as TGTGCCAGTAGTATAGATCAAGGAGGACTAGCAGCGACACAAAACATTCAGTACTTC. It encodes CASSIDQGGLAATQNIQYF.

This chain joins TRBV21-1 and TRBJ1-5; the table's TRBD1 call for D was not verified on the DNA. TRBV21-1 is assigned pseudogene status. The CDR3 sequence is 15 residues long. The CDR3 coding sequence is TGTGCCAGCAGCAAGCCACAGGGCTCTAATCAGCCCCAGCATTTT. It translates to CASSKPQGSNQPQHF.

In its sample, this clone was seen a few times. V usage is TRBV18 and J usage is TRBJ1-4, with D possibly TRBD1 on 5 matching bases. The length of the CDR3 is 13 residues. V gave up 6 bases and J gave up 5 bases, with 10 bases separating them. Germline CDR1 reads KGHSH; CDR2 reads LQKENI. CDR3 region: CASSRAGNEKLFF. The DNA of the CDR3 is TGTGCCAGCTCTCGAGCAGGGAATGAAAAACTGTTTTTT.